Below, one T cell receptor (beta chain) is given with its context. Its antigen is currently not known. The record has no base qualities; no much larger clone is one base away. This entry is derived from a study of precursors of human CD4 cytotoxic T cells (dated by TCRdb to 2016 to 2019). General notes on the study: CD4+ memory subsets from 15 or so donors in total were covered by the bulk TCR-seq analysis. Sequences for both the TCRalpha and TCRbeta chains came out of the TCR-seq analysis of around 13 donors (table S7). Broad study findings and their caveats: According to the authors, an observational design in humans cannot definitively determine the direction of differentiation between precursor and effector cells. A bigger share of IL-7Rhigh TEMRA clonotypes consisted of expanded effector clonotypes than was the case for TEM or TCM clonotypes. Some bulk TCR-seq comparisons included only about 95% of the 14 donors, suggesting not every subset was available for every donor. Compared with TCM and TEM subsets, the IL-7Rhigh and IL-7R- TEMRA subsets had more restricted TCR repertoires, with lower diversity and more expanded clonotypes.

The cysteine opens and the phenylalanine closes a CDR3 of 15 amino acids. CDR3 DNA only is kept here, 45 bases in frame from base 1. The germline V gene gives CDR1 as SGHRS and CDR2 as YFSETQ. Trimming removed 0 bases from V and 6 bases from J, leaving 14 bases between the germline ends. To test for a precursor-effector relationship among CD4 cytotoxic T cells, four sorted CD4+ memory subsets (TCM, TEM, IL-7Rhigh TEMRA, IL-7R- TEMRA) underwent bulk UMI-based TCR sequencing. Cells were obtained from peripheral blood mononuclear cells that had been isolated from human blood. Sequencing relied on an Illumina MiSeq. In the paper's pipeline: The Shannon-Wiener index, calculated in VDJtools, was used to measure repertoire diversity. A TCRbeta clonotype was considered expanded if its clonotype frequency was 3 or more. TCRdb passed the public sequencing reads through fastp at Q25 and MiXCR, retaining productive beta sequences. One record per CDR3 amino acid sequence lists the most common genes and DNA. These V and J calls derive from TCRdb rather than the authors' analysis. This sample holds approximately 670 distinct CDR3 sequences; roughly 20% were observed only once. Of the sample, approximately 8.5% falls within the top ten clones.

The source is a human donor in good health. The rearranged chain carries TRBV5-1 and TRBJ2-3, with the identity of the D gene unclear. Input material: memory CD4+ T cells from blood (PBMCs). The CDR3 reads as follows: CASSLGQLYGDTQYF. The nucleotide sequence reads as follows: TGCGCCAGCAGCTTGGGCCAGCTTTATGGGGATACGCAGTATTTT.